These T cell receptor beta chains were read from a single sample in a study of cytomegalovirus exposure and HLA in healthy donors. Libraries were prepared by immunoSEQ multiplex PCR; TCRdb keeps only in-frame clonotypes and omits some of them. The data contain 100,000 or so clones, approximately 77% of them singletons. Input material: PBMCs. The receptors originated from a human donor in good health. CDR3s include the opening cysteine and the closing phenylalanine or tryptophan. Each record gives: V gene, clone size, D gene, CDR3 length, J gene, CDR3 protein, CDR3 DNA. A D gene is named only where the DNA matches it firmly. Not all rows give a size; the values are once, few, many and, for expanded clones, a class.

TRBV14	few	NA	13	TRBJ1-1	CASSQAMNTEAFF	TGTGCCAGCAGCCAGGCCATGAACACTGAAGCTTTCTTT
TRBV28	NA	TRBD2	15	TRBJ2-7	CASSKGTSGSREQYF	TGTGCCAGCAGCAAAGGGACTAGCGGGAGTAGGGAGCAGTACTTC
TRBV18	NA	NA	15	TRBJ1-2	CASSPGPSRRYGYTF	TGTGCCAGCTCACCCGGACCCTCACGGAGGTATGGCTACACCTTC
TRBV5-1	NA	TRBD2	15	TRBJ2-1	CASSTNGGAGNEQFF	TGCGCCAGCAGCACAAACGGGGGGGCCGGCAATGAGCAGTTCTTC
TRBV6-6	few	TRBD2	14	TRBJ2-7	CASQLAGSSYEQYF	TGTGCCAGCCAGCTAGCGGGAAGCTCCTACGAGCAGTACTTC
TRBV7-3	once	NA	14	TRBJ2-3	CASSSDWERDTQYF	TGTGCCAGCAGCTCGGACTGGGAAAGAGATACGCAGTATTTT
TRBV7-2	NA	TRBD1	17	TRBJ1-4	CASSSAPGGSANEKLFF	TGTGCCAGCAGCTCTGCTCCAGGGGGCTCAGCTAATGAAAAACTGTTTTTT
TRBV9	NA	TRBD1	17	TRBJ1-2	CASSVEESGDRNYGYTF	TGTGCCAGCAGCGTAGAGGAGTCGGGGGACAGGAACTATGGCTACACCTTC
TRBV18	few	TRBD1	16	TRBJ1-3	CASSLGQGFSGNTIYF	TGTGCCAGCTCACTTGGACAGGGTTTCTCTGGAAACACCATATATTTT
TRBV6-6	NA	NA	15	TRBJ2-2	CASRTPGANTGELFF	TGTGCCAGCAGAACACCGGGGGCGAACACCGGGGAGCTGTTTTTT
TRBV7-2	NA	TRBD1	17	TRBJ2-5	CASSSPGQGSLHLTQYF	TGTGCCAGCAGCTCTCCGGGACAGGGGTCCTTACATCTGACCCAGTACTTC
TRBV9	NA	TRBD2	14	TRBJ2-5	CASSVGEGKETQYF	TGTGCCAGCAGCGTAGGGGAGGGAAAAGAGACCCAGTACTTC
TRBV7-3	NA	TRBD1	15	TRBJ1-6	CASSLTGGYNSPLHF	TGTGCCAGCAGCCTAACAGGGGGCTATAATTCACCCCTCCACTTT
TRBV19	NA	TRBD2	16	TRBJ2-1	CASSPVGTSRANEQFF	TGTGCCAGTAGCCCGGTGGGGACTAGCAGGGCCAATGAGCAGTTCTTC
TRBV9	NA	NA	12	TRBJ2-7	CASSVGGGEQYF	TGTGCCAGCAGCGTAGGTGGCGGCGAGCAGTACTTC
TRBV6-5	NA	TRBD2	16	TRBJ2-4	CASSSTWTREGDIQYF	TGTGCCAGCAGTTCGACCTGGACTAGGGAAGGGGACATTCAGTACTTC
TRBV5-6	few	NA	13	TRBJ1-5	CASSLAGNQPQHF	TGTGCCAGCAGCTTGGCGGGGAATCAGCCCCAGCATTTT
TRBV9	NA	NA	15	TRBJ2-5	CASSAGTPSQETQYF	TGTGCCAGCAGCGCAGGGACACCCTCCCAAGAGACCCAGTACTTC
TRBV11-3	NA	TRBD1	15	TRBJ2-3	CASSLEGGPTDTQYF	TGTGCCAGCAGCTTAGAAGGGGGCCCCACAGATACGCAGTATTTT
TRBV7-3	NA	TRBD1	19	TRBJ2-4	CASSETGTGGASAKNIQYF	TGTGCCAGCAGCGAAACCGGGACAGGGGGCGCCTCAGCCAAAAACATTCAGTACTTC
TRBV15	few	NA	14	TRBJ2-2	CATSRDPDTGELFF	TGTGCCACCAGCAGAGATCCGGACACCGGGGAGCTGTTTTTT
TRBV7-7	NA	NA	16	TRBJ2-1	CASSPARRSSYNEQFF	TGTGCCAGCAGCCCCGCGCGGAGGAGCTCCTACAATGAGCAGTTCTTC
TRBV15	NA	NA	14	TRBJ2-3	CATSREEDGDTQYF	TGTGCCACCAGCAGAGAAGAGGATGGAGATACGCAGTATTTT
TRBV5-5	NA	TRBD1	18	TRBJ2-6	CASSLAATGGSGANVLTF	TGTGCCAGCAGCTTGGCGGCGACAGGGGGCTCTGGGGCCAACGTCCTGACTTTC
TRBV6-5	NA	TRBD1	15	TRBJ2-1	CASRPDRGQYNEQFF	TGTGCCAGCAGACCCGACAGGGGGCAATACAATGAGCAGTTCTTC
TRBV5-1	NA	TRBD2	14	TRBJ2-7	CASSHPSGRGEQYF	TGCGCCAGCTCTCACCCTAGCGGGCGAGGCGAGCAGTACTTC
TRBV4-3	NA	NA	14	TRBJ1-1	CASSQAVLNTEAFF	TGCGCCAGCAGCCAAGCGGTTCTGAACACTGAAGCTTTCTTT
TRBV7-9	NA	TRBD2	15	TRBJ2-1	CASSSSGRARTQQFF	TGTGCCAGCAGCTCTAGCGGGAGGGCCCGGACCCAGCAGTTCTTC